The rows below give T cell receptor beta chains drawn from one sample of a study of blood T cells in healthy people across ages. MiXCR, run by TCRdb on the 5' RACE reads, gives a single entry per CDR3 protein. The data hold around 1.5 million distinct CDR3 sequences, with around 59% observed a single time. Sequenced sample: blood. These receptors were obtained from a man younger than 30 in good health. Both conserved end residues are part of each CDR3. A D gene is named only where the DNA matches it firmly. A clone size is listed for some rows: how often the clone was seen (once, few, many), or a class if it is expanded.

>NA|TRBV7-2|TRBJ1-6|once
CASSLGPQSSPLHF
TGTGCCAGCAGCTTAGGCCCACAGAGTTCACCCCTCCACTTT
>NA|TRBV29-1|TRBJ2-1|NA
CSAWGSSYNEQFF
TGCAGCGCATGGGGGAGCTCCTACAATGAGCAGTTCTTC
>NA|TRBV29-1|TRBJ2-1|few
CSVPGWLNEQFF
TGCAGCGTACCAGGGTGGTTGAATGAGCAGTTCTTC
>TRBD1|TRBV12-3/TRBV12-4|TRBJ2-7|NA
CASKTGDHYEQYF
TGTGCCAGCAAAACAGGGGACCACTACGAGCAGTACTTC
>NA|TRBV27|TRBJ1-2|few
CASSFGPSSYGYTF
TGTGCCAGCAGTTTTGGGCCGTCATCCTATGGCTACACCTTC
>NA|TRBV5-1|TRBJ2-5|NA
CASRRADQETQYF
TGCGCCAGCAGAAGGGCAGACCAAGAGACCCAGTACTTC
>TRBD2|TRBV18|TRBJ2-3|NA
CASSPPGWLAGGADTQYF
TGTGCCAGCTCACCACCGGGTTGGCTAGCGGGAGGTGCAGATACGCAGTATTTT
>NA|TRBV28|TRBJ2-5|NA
CASRTMAGRMPETQYF
TGTGCCAGCAGGACGATGGCAGGGCGTATGCCAGAGACCCAGTACTTC
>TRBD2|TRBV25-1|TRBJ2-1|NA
CASSESASGSRREQFF
TGTGCCAGCAGTGAATCGGCTAGCGGGTCTCGTCGGGAGCAGTTCTTC
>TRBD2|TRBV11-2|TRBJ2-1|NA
CASSVSGRPYNEQFF
TGTGCCAGCAGCGTTAGCGGGAGGCCTTACAATGAGCAGTTCTTC
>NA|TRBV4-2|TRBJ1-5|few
CASSQGGLGGRNQPQHF
TGTGCCAGCAGCCAAGGTGGTTTGGGGGGTCGCAATCAGCCCCAGCATTTT
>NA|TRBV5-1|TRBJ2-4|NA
CASSRDDGNIQYF
TGCGCCAGCAGCAGGGACGACGGGAACATTCAGTACTTC
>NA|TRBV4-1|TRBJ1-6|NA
CASSPEPYNSPLHF
TGCGCCAGCAGCCCTGAGCCTTACAATTCACCCCTCCACTTT
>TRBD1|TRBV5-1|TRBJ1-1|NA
CASSWTGTLDTEAFF
TGCGCCAGCAGCTGGACAGGGACGTTGGACACTGAAGCTTTCTTT
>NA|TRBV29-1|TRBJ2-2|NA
CSVQVQGYTGELFF
TGCAGCGTCCAGGTCCAGGGATACACCGGGGAGCTGTTTTTT
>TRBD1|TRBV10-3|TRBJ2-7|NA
CAISEGGQPYEQYF
TGTGCCATCAGTGAGGGGGGACAGCCCTACGAGCAGTACTTC
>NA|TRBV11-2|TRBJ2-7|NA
CASSHPEGDSSYEQYF
TGTGCCAGCAGCCACCCCGAGGGGGATAGCTCCTACGAGCAGTACTTC
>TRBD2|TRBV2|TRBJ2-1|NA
CASSEVSGIQFF
TGTGCCAGCAGTGAGGTTAGCGGGATTCAGTTCTTC
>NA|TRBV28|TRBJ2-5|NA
CASSLPSQGETQYF
TGTGCCAGCAGCCTACCCTCCCAGGGAGAGACCCAGTACTTC
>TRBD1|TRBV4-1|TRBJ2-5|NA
CASRQTGLVETQYF
TGCGCCAGCAGACAGACAGGGCTAGTGGAGACCCAGTACTTC
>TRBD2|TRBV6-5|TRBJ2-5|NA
CASSYGRGWQETQYF
TGTGCCAGCAGTTACGGGAGGGGTTGGCAAGAGACCCAGTACTTC
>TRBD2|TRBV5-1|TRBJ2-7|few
CASSIDPSGRVIREQYF
TGCGCCAGCAGCATCGACCCTAGCGGGCGAGTTATACGGGAGCAGTACTTC
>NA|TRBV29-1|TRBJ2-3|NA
CSVDKGGADTQYF
TGCAGCGTTGATAAGGGGGGCGCAGATACGCAGTATTTT
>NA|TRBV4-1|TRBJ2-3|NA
CASSQAPLFSDTQYF
TGCGCCAGCAGCCAAGCCCCTCTTTTCTCAGATACGCAGTATTTT
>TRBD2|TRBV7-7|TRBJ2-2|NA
CASRMTSGGAHTGELFF
TGTGCTAGCAGGATGACTAGCGGGGGGGCCCACACCGGGGAGCTGTTTTTT
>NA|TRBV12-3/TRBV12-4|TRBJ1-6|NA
CASSGQVGSPLHF
TGTGCCAGCAGTGGCCAGGTGGGCTCACCCCTCCACTTT
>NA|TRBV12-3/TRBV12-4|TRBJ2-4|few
CASSSNHDKNIQYF
TGTGCCAGCAGTTCCAATCACGACAAAAACATTCAGTACTTC
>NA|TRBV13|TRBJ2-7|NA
CASSFRGTSYEQYF
TGTGCCAGCAGCTTTAGGGGGACCTCCTACGAGCAGTACTTC
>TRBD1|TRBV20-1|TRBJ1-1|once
CSARRTGGAFF
TGCAGTGCTAGAAGGACAGGGGGGGCTTTCTTT
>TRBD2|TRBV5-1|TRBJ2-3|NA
CASSSRRGVAETQYF
TGCGCCAGCAGCTCCAGGCGGGGGGTCGCAGAGACGCAGTATTTT
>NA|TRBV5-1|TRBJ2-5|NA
CASSLTRTGQETQYF
TGCGCCAGCAGCCTGACCAGAACAGGCCAAGAGACCCAGTACTTC
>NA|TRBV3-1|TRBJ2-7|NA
CASSFQGSGLHNEQYF
TGTGCCAGCAGTTTTCAGGGGTCGGGCCTCCACAATGAGCAGTACTTC
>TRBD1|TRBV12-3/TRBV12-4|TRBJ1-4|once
CASSASGGWEKLFF
TGTGCCAGCAGTGCCTCAGGGGGTTGGGAAAAACTGTTTTTT
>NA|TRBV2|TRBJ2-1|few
CASIQQAYNEQFF
TGTGCCAGCATACAGCAGGCCTACAATGAGCAGTTCTTC
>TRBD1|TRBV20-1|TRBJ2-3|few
CSWGQGALAGQYF
TGCAGTTGGGGACAGGGGGCGCTAGCAGGCCAGTATTTT
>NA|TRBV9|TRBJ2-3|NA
CASSSQGLTDTQYF
TGTGCCAGCAGTAGCCAGGGACTCACAGATACGCAGTATTTT
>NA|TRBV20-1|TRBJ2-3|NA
CSATRGRGRTDTQYF
TGCAGTGCCACGAGGGGGAGAGGGAGGACAGATACGCAGTATTTT
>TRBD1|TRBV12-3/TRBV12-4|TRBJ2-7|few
CASSEDRGLYEQYF
TGTGCCAGCAGCGAAGACAGGGGTTTATACGAGCAGTACTTC
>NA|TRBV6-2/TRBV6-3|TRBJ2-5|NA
CASSYSVSLQETQYF
TGTGCCAGCAGTTACTCCGTTAGTCTCCAAGAGACCCAGTACTTC
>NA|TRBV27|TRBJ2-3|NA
CASSLWRRGPSTDTQYF
TGTGCCAGCAGTCTATGGCGTCGTGGTCCTAGCACAGATACGCAGTATTTT
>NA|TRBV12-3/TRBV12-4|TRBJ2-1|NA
CASENNNEQFF
TGTGCCAGCGAGAATAACAATGAGCAGTTCTTC
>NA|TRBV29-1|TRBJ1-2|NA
CSVEDHPGRGYTF
TGCAGCGTTGAAGATCACCCGGGGAGAGGCTACACCTTC
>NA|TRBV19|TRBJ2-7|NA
CASSIGSGLNYEQYF
TGTGCCAGTAGTATAGGGAGCGGGCTTAACTACGAGCAGTACTTC
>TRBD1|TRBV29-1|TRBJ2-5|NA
CSAGTGPQETQYF
TGCAGCGCCGGGACAGGGCCTCAAGAGACCCAGTACTTC
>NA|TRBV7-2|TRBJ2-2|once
CASGRGQYAGELFF
TGTGCCAGCGGCCGGGGCCAGTACGCCGGGGAGCTGTTTTTT
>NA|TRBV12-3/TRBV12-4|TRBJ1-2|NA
CASNAGAGGYTF
TGTGCCAGCAACGCCGGGGCAGGAGGCTACACCTTC
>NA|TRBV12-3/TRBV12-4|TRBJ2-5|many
CASRLGETQYF
TGTGCCAGCAGGCTTGGAGAGACCCAGTACTTC
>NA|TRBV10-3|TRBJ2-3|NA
CAISGVAGITDTQYF
TGTGCCATCAGTGGGGTGGCGGGAATCACAGATACGCAGTATTTT
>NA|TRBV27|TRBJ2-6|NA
CASSFGGIEGSGANVLTF
TGTGCCAGCAGTTTCGGAGGGATTGAGGGCTCTGGGGCCAACGTCCTGACTTTC
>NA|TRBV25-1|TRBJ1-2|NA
CASSDGFGYTF
TGTGCCAGCAGTGATGGGTTTGGCTACACCTTC
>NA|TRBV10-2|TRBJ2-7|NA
CASSYQGPHEQYF
TGCGCCAGCAGTTACCAGGGGCCCCACGAGCAGTACTTC
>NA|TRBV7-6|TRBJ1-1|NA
CASSFLGAGLNTEAFF
TGTGCCAGCAGCTTCCTGGGTGCGGGATTGAACACTGAAGCTTTCTTT
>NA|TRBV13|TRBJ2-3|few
CASSSIAETSTDTQYF
TGTGCCAGCAGCTCCATAGCGGAAACTAGCACAGATACGCAGTATTTT
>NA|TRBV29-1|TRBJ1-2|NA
CSVSGQSYGYTF
TGCAGCGTGTCCGGGCAGTCCTATGGCTACACCTTC